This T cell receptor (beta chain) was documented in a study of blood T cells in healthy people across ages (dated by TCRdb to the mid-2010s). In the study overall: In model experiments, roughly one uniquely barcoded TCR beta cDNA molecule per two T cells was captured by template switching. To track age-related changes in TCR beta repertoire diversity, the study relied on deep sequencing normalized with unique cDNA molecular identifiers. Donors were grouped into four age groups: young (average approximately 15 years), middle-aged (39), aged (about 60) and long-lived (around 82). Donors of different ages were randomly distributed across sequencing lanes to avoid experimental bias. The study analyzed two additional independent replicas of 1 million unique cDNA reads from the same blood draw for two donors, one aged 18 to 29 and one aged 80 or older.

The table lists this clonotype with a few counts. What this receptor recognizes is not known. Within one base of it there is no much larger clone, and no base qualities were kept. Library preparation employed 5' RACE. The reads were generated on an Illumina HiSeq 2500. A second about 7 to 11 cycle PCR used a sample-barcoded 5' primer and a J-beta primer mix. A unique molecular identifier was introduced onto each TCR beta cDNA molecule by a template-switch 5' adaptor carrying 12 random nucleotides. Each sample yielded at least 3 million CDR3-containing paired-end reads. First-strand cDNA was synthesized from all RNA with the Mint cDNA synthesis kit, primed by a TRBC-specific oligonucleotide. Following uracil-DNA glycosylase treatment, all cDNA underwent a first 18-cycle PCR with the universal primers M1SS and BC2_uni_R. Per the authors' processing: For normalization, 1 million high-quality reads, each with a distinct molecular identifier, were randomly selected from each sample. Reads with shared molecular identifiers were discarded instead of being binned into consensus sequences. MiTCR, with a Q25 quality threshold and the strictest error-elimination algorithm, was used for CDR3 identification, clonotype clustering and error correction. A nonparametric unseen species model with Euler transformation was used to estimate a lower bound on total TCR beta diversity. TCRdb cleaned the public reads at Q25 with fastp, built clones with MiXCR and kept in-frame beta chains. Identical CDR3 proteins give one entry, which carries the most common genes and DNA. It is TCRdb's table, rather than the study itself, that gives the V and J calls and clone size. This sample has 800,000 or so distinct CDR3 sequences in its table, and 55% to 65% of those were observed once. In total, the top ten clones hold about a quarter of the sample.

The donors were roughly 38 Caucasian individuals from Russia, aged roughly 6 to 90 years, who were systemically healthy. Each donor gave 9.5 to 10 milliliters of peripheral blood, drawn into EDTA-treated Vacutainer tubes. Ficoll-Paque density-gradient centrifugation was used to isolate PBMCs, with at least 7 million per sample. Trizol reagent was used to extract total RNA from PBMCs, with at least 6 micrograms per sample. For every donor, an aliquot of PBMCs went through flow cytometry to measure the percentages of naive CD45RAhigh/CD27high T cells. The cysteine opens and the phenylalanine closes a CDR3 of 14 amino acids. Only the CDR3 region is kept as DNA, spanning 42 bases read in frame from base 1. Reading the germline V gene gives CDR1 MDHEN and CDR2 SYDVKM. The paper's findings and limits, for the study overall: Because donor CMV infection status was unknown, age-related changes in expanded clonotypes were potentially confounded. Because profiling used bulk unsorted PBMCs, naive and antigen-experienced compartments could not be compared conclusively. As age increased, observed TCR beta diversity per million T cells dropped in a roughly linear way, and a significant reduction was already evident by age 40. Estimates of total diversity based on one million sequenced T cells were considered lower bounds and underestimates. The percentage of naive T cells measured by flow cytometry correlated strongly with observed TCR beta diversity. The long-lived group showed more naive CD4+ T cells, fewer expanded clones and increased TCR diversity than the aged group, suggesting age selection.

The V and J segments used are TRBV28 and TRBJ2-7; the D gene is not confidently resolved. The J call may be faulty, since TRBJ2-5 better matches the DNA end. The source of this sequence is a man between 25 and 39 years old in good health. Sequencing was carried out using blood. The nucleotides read TGTGCCAGCAGTTTGGGATGGGGACAAGAGACCCAGTACTTC. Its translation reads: CASSLGWGQETQYF.